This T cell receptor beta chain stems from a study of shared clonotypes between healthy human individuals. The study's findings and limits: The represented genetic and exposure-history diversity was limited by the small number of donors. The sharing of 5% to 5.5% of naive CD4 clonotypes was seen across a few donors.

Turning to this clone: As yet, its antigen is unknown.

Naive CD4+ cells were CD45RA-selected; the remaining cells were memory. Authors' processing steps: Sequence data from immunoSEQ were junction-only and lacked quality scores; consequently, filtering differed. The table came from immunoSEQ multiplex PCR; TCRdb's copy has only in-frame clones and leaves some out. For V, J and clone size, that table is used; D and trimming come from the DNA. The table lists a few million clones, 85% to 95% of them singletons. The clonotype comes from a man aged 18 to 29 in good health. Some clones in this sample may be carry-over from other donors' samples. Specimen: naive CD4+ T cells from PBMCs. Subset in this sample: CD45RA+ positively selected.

Written as DNA, the CDR3 is TGTGCCTGGAGTGAGGGACCTTGGGGGGGAAACACCATATATTTT. It specifies CAWSEGPWGGNTIYF. The V and J genes are TRBV30 and TRBJ1-3; possible D gene TRBD1, 5 bases. Per the germline V gene, CDR1 is GTSNPN and CDR2 is SVGIG (reference sequence). CDR3 length: 15 residues. Trimming removed 1 base from V and 4 bases from J, with 14 bases in between.